The clone carrying this T cell receptor (beta chain) was found many times. What was amplified from RNA transcripts were TCR beta CDR3 regions. The HTBI primer set drove a first-round RT-PCR of the TCR CDR3. TCRdb fed the multiplex PCR reads into MiXCR, producing one record per CDR3 protein. The table includes around 340,000 distinct CDR3 sequences, over 15% detected once. Together with thyroid ultrasound, orbital computed tomography, serum thyroxine and TRAb, clinical symptoms were used for diagnoses. Around 9.8 ml fresh peripheral blood yielded the PBMCs. The data derive from a study of T cells in Graves' hyperthyroidism and ophthalmopathy. The CDR3 totals 15 residues. Germline CDR1 is LGHDT and CDR2 is YNNKEL (reference sequence). V was pared by 0 bases and J by 2 bases, with 9 bases between.

The V call is TRBV3-1, the J call TRBJ2-3, with D possibly TRBD1 on 6 matching bases. The sequenced sample consisted of blood. This TCR came from a woman between 45 and 65 years old with Graves' hyperthyroidism. CDR3 in amino acids: CASSQERTVTDTQYF. In DNA form, the CDR3 reads TGTGCCAGCAGCCAAGAGAGGACAGTCACAGATACGCAGTATTTT.